Below, one TCR beta chain is given with its context. Its antigen remains unknown. The sample originates from a study of response to subunit inactivated influenza vaccine. Study-wide results and limits: It was the authors' suggestion that each seasonal influenza vaccination recruits few new T cells.

This CDR3 has 15 residues. Germline-derived CDR1 and CDR2 are MDHEN and SYDVKM. With 6 bases removed from V and 5 bases from J, the gap between germline ends came to 17 bases. Using its own MiXCR run on the RT-PCR reads, TCRdb lists one record per CDR3 protein. The sample lists about 650,000 distinct CDR3 sequences, about a sixth occurring once. The material sequenced was PBMCs from blood, taken about 12 days after vaccination. The V call is TRBV28, the J call TRBJ1-5; no clear D gene. The sequence came from a man aged 50-59 years who received an inactivated influenza vaccine. CDR3 amino acids: CASSPAGNRYQPQHF. As DNA, the CDR3 is TGTGCCAGCAGCCCCGCTGGGAATAGGTATCAGCCCCAGCATTTT. The complete variable domain, with remaining parts taken from reference TRBV28 and TRBJ1-5, reads DVKVTQSSRYLVKRTGEKVFLECVQDMDHENMFWYRQDPGLGLRLIYFSYDVKMKEKGDIPEGYSVSREKKERFSLILESASTNQTSMYLCASSPAGNRYQPQHFGDGTRLSIL.